The next 20 T cell receptor beta chains were all read from a single sample in a study of metastatic and nonmetastatic thyroid tumors. No treatment had been given to any patient before thyroid surgery. Using MiXCR, TCRdb reanalyzed the PCR reads. The sample contains about 13,000 clones, around a third of which appear only once. Sample: tumor tissue. These receptors all come from a male donor with papillary thyroid cancer or a benign thyroid nodule (not recorded which). Some clones in this sample may be carry-over from other donors' samples.

The CDR3 reads CSARDRGLADPYEQYF. DNA of the CDR3: TGCAGTGCTAGAGATCGGGGACTAGCGGATCCCTACGAGCAGTACTTC. The chain is built from TRBV20-1 and TRBJ2-7, with 11 bases fitting TRBD2. Looked up from germline, CDR1 is DFQATT and CDR2 is SNEGSKA (reference sequence). Trimming took 0 bases from V and 2 from J; bases not matched to a gene: 6. This CDR3 is built from 16 residues.

This chain uses TRBV28 with TRBJ2-5; 10 positions match TRBD1. Trimming took 5 bases from V and 5 from J; bases not matched to a gene: 11. Germline V gene data show CDR1 as MDHEN and CDR2 as SYDVKM. CDR3 length: 16 amino acids. The CDR3 is CASSPGTGVGRETQYF. Written as DNA, the CDR3 is TGTGCCAGCAGTCCCGGGACAGGGGTAGGCAGGGAGACCCAGTACTTC.

This clone was seen a few times. The sample carries other DNA sequences with the same CDR3. This chain links TRBV6-2 or TRBV6-3 with TRBJ2-7; D ambiguous. Germline lookup yields CDR1 MNHEY and CDR2 SVGEGT. The CDR3 has 14 residues. Deletions cut 7 bases from V and 2 bases from J, with 15 bases between. This CDR3 reads CASTRPTDTYEQYF. As DNA, the CDR3 is TGTGCCAGCACCCGCCCTACTGATACCTACGAGCAGTACTTC.

The chain has TRBV11-1 and TRBJ2-1; 15 bases are a match to TRBD2. Trimming took 2 bases from V and 5 from J; bases not matched to a gene: 7. CDR3 length: 18 residues. The germline CDR1 and CDR2 sequences are SGHAT and FQDESV (reference sequence). CDR3 sequence reads: CASSLLPGLAGGDNEQFF. For the CDR3, the DNA is TGTGCCAGCAGCTTACTTCCGGGACTAGCGGGAGGAGACAATGAGCAGTTCTTC.

The V call is TRBV4-2, the J call TRBJ2-5; 11 bases agree with TRBD2. Germline V lookup: CDR1 LGHNA, CDR2 YNFKEQ. J lost 7 bases, V lost 0 bases, and 10 bases had no gene match. This CDR3 has 17 amino acids. The CDR3 region is CASSQDYASGGQRTQYF. CDR3 sequence (DNA): TGTGCCAGCAGCCAAGATTATGCTAGCGGGGGGCAACGGACCCAGTACTTC.

This clone is termed medium-sized (0.01 to 0.1%). CDR3: CATSDWQVNTGELFF. In nucleotides, the CDR3 is TGTGCCACCAGTGATTGGCAAGTAAACACCGGGGAGCTGTTTTTT. The J gene is TRBJ2-2, the V gene TRBV24-1; D remains unclear. This CDR3 comprises 15 residues. The germline V gene has CDR1 KGHDR and CDR2 SFDVKD. V dropped 2 bases and J dropped 2 bases, with 8 bases sitting between them.

This clone ranks as medium-sized. The rearrangement links TRBV3-1 to TRBJ2-7, with 9 bases matching TRBD1. The J segment lost 3 bases and the V segment lost 5 bases, leaving 5 bases of the junction unmatched. Germline V lookup: CDR1 LGHDT, CDR2 YNNKEL (reference sequence). The CDR3 is made up of 14 amino acids. The CDR3 bases are TGTGCCAGCAGCGCGGACAGGGGAGGCTACGAGCAGTACTTC. Amino acid sequence: CASSADRGGYEQYF.

This clone came up once. This sequence joins TRBV5-1 and TRBJ1-4, with D perhaps matching TRBD1 (5 bases). The CDR3 loop spans 16 amino acids. V gave up 4 bases and J gave up 0 bases, with 13 bases separating them. The germline V gene encodes CDR1 SGHRS and CDR2 YFSETQ. The CDR3 here is CASSPAGHATNEKLFF. The CDR3 DNA follows: TGCGCCAGCAGCCCCGCGGGGCATGCAACTAATGAAAAACTGTTTTTT.

This clone rates as medium-sized. The genes are TRBV2 and TRBJ2-5; 8 bases are shared with TRBD1. The CDR3 totals 12 residues. Germline trimming cut 7 bases from V and 6 bases from J; bases unmatched to any gene: 4. From germline, CDR1 is SNHLY and CDR2 FYNNEI. The CDR3 reads CASTTGGKTQYF. In DNA form, the CDR3 reads TGTGCCAGCACTACAGGGGGAAAGACCCAGTACTTC.

This clone has a single count. V usage is TRBV7-2 and J usage is TRBJ2-7; D is possibly TRBD2 (5 bases). From germline, CDR1 is SGHTA and CDR2 FQGNSA. The V end lost 4 bases, the J end lost 6 bases, and 13 bases lay between the germline ends. The CDR3 has 13 amino acids. The CDR3 is CASSYGPEAEQYF. CDR3 coding DNA: TGTGCCAGCAGCTACGGGCCGGAGGCCGAGCAGTACTTC.

This chain uses TRBV20-1 with TRBJ1-2, with D perhaps matching TRBD1 (6 bases). V was shortened by 3 bases and J by 4 bases, with 15 bases between the two germline ends. There are 14 residues in the CDR3. Germline-derived CDR1 and CDR2 are DFQATT and SNEGSKA (reference sequence). CDR3 coding DNA: TGCAGTGCTAGGTGGGGCAGGGGTGGCTATGGCTACACCTTC. It codes for CSARWGRGGYGYTF.

This clone was picked up a small number of times. The chain uses TRBV11-2 and TRBJ2-3; TRBD2 aligns across 7 bases. This CDR3 comprises 19 residues. Trimming took 4 bases from V and 0 from J; bases not matched to a gene: 16. Germline assignment: CDR1 SGHAT and CDR2 FQNNGV. The CDR3 nucleotides are TGTGCCAGCAGCTCCCGGGGAGGGCAGGTTTATGATAGCACAGATACGCAGTATTTT. This translates into CASSSRGGQVYDSTDTQYF. The whole variable domain, filled in from reference TRBV11-2 and TRBJ2-3, reads EAGVAQSPRYKIIEKRQSVAFWCNPISGHATLYWYQQILGQGPKLLIQFQNNGVVDDSQLPKDRFSAERLKGVDSTLKIQPAKLEDSAVYLCASSSRGGQVYDSTDTQYFGPGTRLTVL.

The chain recombines TRBV3-1 with TRBJ2-1; D perhaps matches TRBD2 (5 bases). V was cut by 4 bases and J by 4 bases, with 11 bases left in between. CDR3 length: 14 residues. Germline V gene sequence: CDR1 LGHDT, CDR2 YNNKEL (reference sequence). CDR3 nucleotides: TGTGCCAGCAGCCCAGGACGGGATTACAATGAGCAGTTCTTC. Protein sequence: CASSPGRDYNEQFF.

The V and J genes are TRBV5-1 and TRBJ1-2; a possible D gene is TRBD1 (6 bases). The V end was cut by 5 bases, the J end by 3 bases, with 14 bases between. The CDR3 runs 14 residues. Per the germline V gene, CDR1 is SGHRS and CDR2 is YFSETQ. The CDR3 DNA reads TGCGCCAGCAGACGGACAGCGGCGGACTATGGCTACACCTTC. It translates to CASRRTAADYGYTF.

By proportion, this clone is medium-sized. The genes are TRBV27 and TRBJ1-1; D unclear. This CDR3 contains 15 residues. Germline lookup yields CDR1 MNHEY and CDR2 SMNVEV (reference sequence). V lost 0 bases and J 0 bases, leaving 8 bases between the germline ends. Here the CDR3 reads CASSLSNQMNTEAFF. DNA of the CDR3: TGTGCCAGCAGTTTATCGAACCAGATGAACACTGAAGCTTTCTTT.

The chain has TRBV5-5 and TRBJ1-2; the D gene is possibly TRBD1 (5 bases). Germline V gives CDR1 SGHKS, CDR2 YYEKEE (reference sequence). Trimming pared 1 base from V and 4 bases from J, leaving 11 bases between. The CDR3 has 14 amino acids. The CDR3 nucleotides read TGTGCCAGCAGCTTGTGGCAGGGCATCTATGGCTACACCTTC. Encoded protein: CASSLWQGIYGYTF.

This clone occurred a few times. The chain links TRBV6-1 to TRBJ1-2; no clear D. The CDR3 is 15 residues long. CDR1 and CDR2 (germline): MNHNS, SASEGT. Trimming stripped 2 bases from V and 4 bases from J, with 14 bases between. The CDR3 DNA is TGTGCCAGCAGTGAATCTTCTGCCTCACCCTATGGCTACACCTTC. Residues: CASSESSASPYGYTF.

J is TRBJ1-5 and V is TRBV5-1; TRBD1 is a possible D gene (6 bases). This CDR3 comprises 14 residues. The V gene's germline CDR1 is SGHRS and CDR2 YFSETQ. With 0 bases removed from V and 8 bases from J, the gap between germline ends came to 12 bases. DNA for the CDR3: TGCGCCAGCAGCTTGGGTCAGGGGATTGAGCCCCAGCATTTT. Translated: CASSLGQGIEPQHF. Full variable domain (remainder filled in from reference TRBV5-1 and TRBJ1-5): KAGVTQTPRYLIKTRGQQVTLSCSPISGHRSVSWYQQTPGQGLQFLFEYFSETQRNKGNFPGRFSGRQFSNSRSEMNVSTLELGDSALYLCASSLGQGIEPQHFGDGTRLSIL.

This clone showed up just a few times. The J gene is TRBJ1-2, the V gene TRBV12-3 or TRBV12-4; 9 bases line up with TRBD1. The CDR3 contains 16 residues. Trimming cost V 6 bases and J 4 bases; bases outside gene matches: 12. The CDR3 sequence is CASRYNTGGSTYGYTF. CDR3 bases: TGTGCCAGCAGATATAATACAGGGGGCTCGACCTATGGCTACACCTTC.

The table lists this clone with many counts. V gene TRBV19 combines with J gene TRBJ1-3, with a possible D match to TRBD1 (5 bases). V was shortened by 9 bases and J by 0 bases, with 15 bases between the two germline ends. CDR3 length equals 15 residues. Germline CDR1 is LNHDA and CDR2 is SQIVND (reference sequence). As DNA, the CDR3 is TGTGCCAGCAATGTAATGACAGACTCTGGAAACACCATATATTTT. Amino acid sequence: CASNVMTDSGNTIYF.